The 14 T cell receptor beta chains presented below share a single source sample, sequenced in a study of beta chain features in type 1 diabetes. Every isolated RNA sample was fully reverse transcribed, so sequencing captured expressed TCRB transcripts. Only in-frame clones appear in the TCRdb table, and some are missing; sequencing was by immunoSEQ multiplex PCR. The sample contains roughly 610,000 clones, 15% of which appear only once. The material sequenced was naive CD4+ T cells from blood. These receptors were obtained from a man between 18 and 35 years old in good health.

A few counts support this clone. V and J are TRBV2 and TRBJ2-3; 9 positions match TRBD1. Germline loops: CDR1 SNHLY, CDR2 FYNNEI. This CDR3 region has 14 residues. Germline trimming cut 8 bases from V and 4 bases from J; bases unmatched to any gene: 7. In DNA, the CDR3 is TGTGCCAGCGACAGGGGGAGTGCTCCAGATACGCAGTATTTT. Its translation: CASDRGSAPDTQYF.

This clone turned up a few times. This chain connects TRBV4-2 to TRBJ2-7; D is uncertain. Germline CDR1 reads LGHNA; CDR2 reads YNFKEQ. The CDR3 is 13 residues long. The V and J ends lost 2 bases and 2 bases respectively, with 7 bases between them. The CDR3 nucleotides are TGTGCCAGCAGCCAACCGCCGACCTACGAGCAGTACTTC. Translating it yields CASSQPPTYEQYF.

V is TRBV19 and J is TRBJ1-5; 9 bases align to TRBD1. V shed 5 bases and J 0 bases; nucleotides not matched to a gene: 11. Germline CDR1 is LNHDA and CDR2 is SQIVND (reference sequence). The CDR3 totals 18 residues. The CDR3 here is CASSQPGQGYYSNQPQHF. As DNA, the CDR3 is TGTGCCAGTAGTCAGCCCGGACAGGGGTATTATAGCAATCAGCCCCAGCATTTT.

The chain carries TRBV28 and TRBJ2-2; D remains ambiguous. The CDR3 extends over 12 amino acids. The germline gives CDR1 MDHEN, CDR2 SYDVKM. The V end was cut by 1 base, the J end by 8 bases, with 5 bases between. The CDR3 region has the DNA TGTGCCAGCAGTTTATTGGTTGGGGAGCTGTTTTTT. It encodes CASSLLVGELFF.

The chain joins TRBV9 to TRBJ2-7, with D hard to call. The CDR3 is 15 residues long. Germline-derived CDR1 and CDR2 are SGDLS and YYNGEE. Trimming left V 0 bases short and J 0 bases short, with 10 bases between. The CDR3 sequence: CASSVGLFSSYEQYF. DNA of the CDR3: TGTGCCAGCAGCGTAGGCTTATTTAGCTCCTACGAGCAGTACTTC.

This chain's CDR3 is CASSARTGFYEQYF. The CDR3 DNA is TGTGCCAGCAGTGCCAGGACAGGGTTCTACGAGCAGTACTTC. The rearrangement joins TRBV6-1 to TRBJ2-7; 8 bases map to TRBD1. With 4 bases clipped from V and 3 bases from J, the junction kept 5 bases outside the gene matches. Germline CDR1 is MNHNS and CDR2 is SASEGT. The CDR3 runs 14 residues.

The CDR3 sequence: CASSPPGLAIYNEQFF. The CDR3, as DNA: TGTGCCAGTAGTCCCCCGGGACTAGCAATATACAATGAGCAGTTCTTC. The genes are TRBV19 and TRBJ2-1, with TRBD2 matching over 9 bases. J lost 4 bases, V lost 5 bases, and 9 bases had no gene match. The CDR3 is made up of 16 amino acids. Germline assignment: CDR1 LNHDA and CDR2 SQIVND (reference sequence).

This clone was seen only a few times. V usage is TRBV10-3 and J usage is TRBJ2-7, with D uncertain. CDR3 length: 12 residues. V lost 5 bases and J 3 bases, leaving 8 bases between the germline ends. Germline CDR1 ENHRY, CDR2 SYGVKD. CDR3 sequence (DNA): TGTGCCATCAGTCCGAGAGACTACGAGCAGTACTTC. Its translation is CAISPRDYEQYF.

The chain combines TRBV28 with TRBJ2-7; 8 positions match TRBD1. CDR3 size: 13 residues. The germline gives CDR1 MDHEN, CDR2 SYDVKM. Trimming cost V 2 bases and J 4 bases; bases outside gene matches: 1. The CDR3 spells CASSLRQGYEQYF. The CDR3 DNA sequence: TGTGCCAGCAGTTTAAGACAGGGGTACGAGCAGTACTTC.

The rearrangement uses TRBV4-1 and TRBJ2-7; 9 positions agree with TRBD1. This CDR3 region has 17 residues. The V gene end was trimmed by 0 bases and the J gene end by 4 bases; junction bases not matched to a gene: 10. The germline gives CDR1 MGHRA, CDR2 YSYEKL. Here the CDR3 reads CASSQDPHGTGKYEQYF. The DNA of the CDR3 is TGCGCCAGCAGCCAAGATCCCCACGGGACAGGGAAGTACGAGCAGTACTTC.

This chain links TRBV19 with TRBJ2-7; no clear D. The V end was cut by 1 base, the J end by 2 bases, with 12 bases between. Germline V gene sequence: CDR1 LNHDA, CDR2 SQIVND (reference sequence). The CDR3 is 15 amino acids. CDR3 region: CASSIAGGFTYEQYF. CDR3 DNA: TGTGCCAGTAGTATAGCCGGCGGATTTACCTACGAGCAGTACTTC.

This clone showed up just a few times. The V call is TRBV4-2, the J call TRBJ2-3; D is perhaps TRBD1 (5 bases). V lost 5 bases, J lost 2 bases, and 23 bases lay in between. This CDR3 comprises 18 residues. Germline V gene data show CDR1 as LGHNA and CDR2 as YNFKEQ. The CDR3, as DNA: TGTGCCAGCAGCTCCGGACACACACGAGGCGTGTACACAGATACGCAGTATTTT. Amino acid sequence: CASSSGHTRGVYTDTQYF.

This clone was counted a few times. The chain employs TRBV19 and TRBJ2-6, with a tentative D call TRBD1 (6 bases). The CDR3 is made up of 15 amino acids. V lost 6 bases and J lost 11, with 20 bases in between. The germline gives CDR1 LNHDA, CDR2 SQIVND (reference sequence). The DNA of the CDR3 is TGTGCCAGTAGAGATTTCAGGGGTCGGTCGGACGTCCTGACTTTC. Translated, it gives CASRDFRGRSDVLTF.

V gene TRBV25-1 combines with J gene TRBJ1-5; 8 bases are shared with TRBD1. V lost 7 bases, J lost 3 bases, and 5 bases stayed unmatched. Germline values: CDR1 MGHDK, CDR2 SYGVNS. The CDR3 is 14 residues long. CDR3 residues: CASTPGGSNQPQHF. In DNA, the CDR3 is TGTGCCAGCACCCCAGGGGGCTCCAATCAGCCCCAGCATTTT. The complete variable domain, with remaining parts taken from reference TRBV25-1 and TRBJ1-5, reads EADIYQTPRYLVIGTGKKITLECSQTMGHDKMYWYQQDPGMELHLIHYSYGVNSTEKGDLSSESTVSRIRTEHFPLTLESARPSHTSQYLCASTPGGSNQPQHFGDGTRLSIL.